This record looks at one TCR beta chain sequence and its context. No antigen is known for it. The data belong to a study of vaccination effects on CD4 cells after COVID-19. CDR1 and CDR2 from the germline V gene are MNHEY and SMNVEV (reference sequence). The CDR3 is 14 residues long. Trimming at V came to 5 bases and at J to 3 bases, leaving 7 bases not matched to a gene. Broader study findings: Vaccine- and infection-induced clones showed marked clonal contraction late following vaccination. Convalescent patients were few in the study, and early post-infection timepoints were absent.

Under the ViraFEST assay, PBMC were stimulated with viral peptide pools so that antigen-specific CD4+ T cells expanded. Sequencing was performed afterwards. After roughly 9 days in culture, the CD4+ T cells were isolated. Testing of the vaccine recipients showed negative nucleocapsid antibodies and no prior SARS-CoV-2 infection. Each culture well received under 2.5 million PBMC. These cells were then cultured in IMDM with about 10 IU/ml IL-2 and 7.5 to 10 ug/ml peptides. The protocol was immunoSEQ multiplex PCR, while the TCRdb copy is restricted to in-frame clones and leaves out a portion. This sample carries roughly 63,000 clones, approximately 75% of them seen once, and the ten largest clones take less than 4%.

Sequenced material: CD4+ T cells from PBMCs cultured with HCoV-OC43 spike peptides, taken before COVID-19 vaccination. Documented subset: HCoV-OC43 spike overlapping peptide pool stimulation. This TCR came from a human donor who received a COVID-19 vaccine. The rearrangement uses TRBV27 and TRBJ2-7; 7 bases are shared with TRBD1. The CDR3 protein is CASSLPDRNYEQYV. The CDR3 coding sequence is TGTGCCAGCAGTCTACCGGACAGGAACTACGAGCAGTACGTC.